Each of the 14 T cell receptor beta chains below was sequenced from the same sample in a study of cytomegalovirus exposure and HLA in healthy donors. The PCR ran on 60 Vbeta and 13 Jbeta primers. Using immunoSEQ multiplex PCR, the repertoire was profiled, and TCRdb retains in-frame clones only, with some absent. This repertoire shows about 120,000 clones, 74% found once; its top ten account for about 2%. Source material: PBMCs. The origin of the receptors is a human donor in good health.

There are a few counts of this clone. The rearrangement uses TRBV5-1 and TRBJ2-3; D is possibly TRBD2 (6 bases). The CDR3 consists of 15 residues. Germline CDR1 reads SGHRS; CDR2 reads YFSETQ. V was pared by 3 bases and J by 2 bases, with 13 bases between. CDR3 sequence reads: CASSWGGGLTDTQYF. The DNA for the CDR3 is TGCGCCAGCAGCTGGGGAGGCGGGCTCACAGATACGCAGTATTTT.

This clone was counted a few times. The CDR3 spells CASPENSGVMNTEAFF. CDR3 coding DNA: TGTGCCAGCCCCGAAAACAGCGGAGTAATGAACACTGAAGCTTTCTTT. J is TRBJ1-1 and V is TRBV7-9; the D is unclear. Between the trimmed V and J ends, which lost 8 bases and 0 bases, there was a span of 19 bases. The CDR3 sequence is 16 residues long. The V gene's germline CDR1 is SEHNR and CDR2 FQNEAQ (reference sequence).

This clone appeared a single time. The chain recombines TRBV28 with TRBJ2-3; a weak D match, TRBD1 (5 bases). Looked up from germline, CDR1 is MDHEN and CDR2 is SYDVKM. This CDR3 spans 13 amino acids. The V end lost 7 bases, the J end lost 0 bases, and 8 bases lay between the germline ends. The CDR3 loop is CASIGASTDTQYF. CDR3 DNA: TGTGCCAGCATAGGGGCTAGCACAGATACGCAGTATTTT.

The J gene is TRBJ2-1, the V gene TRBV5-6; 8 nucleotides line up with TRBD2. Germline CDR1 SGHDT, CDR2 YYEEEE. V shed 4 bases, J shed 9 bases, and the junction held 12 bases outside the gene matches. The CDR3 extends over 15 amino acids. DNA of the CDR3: TGTGCCAGCAGCCCCGTGGGCGGGGGGCCAGTTGAGCAGTTCTTC. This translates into CASSPVGGGPVEQFF.

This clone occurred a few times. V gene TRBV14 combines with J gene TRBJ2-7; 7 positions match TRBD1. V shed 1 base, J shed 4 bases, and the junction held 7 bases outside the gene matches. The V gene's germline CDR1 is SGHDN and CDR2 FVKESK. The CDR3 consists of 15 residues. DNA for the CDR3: TGTGCCAGCAGCCAAGGCCGGGACAGACTTTACGAGCAGTACTTC. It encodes CASSQGRDRLYEQYF.

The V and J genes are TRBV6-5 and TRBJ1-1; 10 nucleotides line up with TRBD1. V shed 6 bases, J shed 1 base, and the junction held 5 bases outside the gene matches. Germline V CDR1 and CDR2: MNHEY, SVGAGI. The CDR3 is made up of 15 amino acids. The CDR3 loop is CASRIGTGANTEAFF. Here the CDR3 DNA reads TGTGCCAGCAGAATAGGGACAGGGGCGAACACTGAAGCTTTCTTT.

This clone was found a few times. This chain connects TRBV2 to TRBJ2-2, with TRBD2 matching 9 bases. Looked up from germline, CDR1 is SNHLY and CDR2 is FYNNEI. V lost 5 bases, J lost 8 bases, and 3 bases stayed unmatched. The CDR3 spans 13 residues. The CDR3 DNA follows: TGTGCCAGCAGTAGCGGGGGGACGGGGGAGCTGTTTTTT. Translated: CASSSGGTGELFF.

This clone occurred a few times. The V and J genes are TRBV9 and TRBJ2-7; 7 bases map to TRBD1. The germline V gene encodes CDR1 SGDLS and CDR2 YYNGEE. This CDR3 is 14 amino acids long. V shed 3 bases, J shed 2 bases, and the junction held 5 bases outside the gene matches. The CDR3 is CASSGGQAAYEQYF. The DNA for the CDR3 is TGTGCCAGCAGCGGAGGACAGGCCGCCTACGAGCAGTACTTC.

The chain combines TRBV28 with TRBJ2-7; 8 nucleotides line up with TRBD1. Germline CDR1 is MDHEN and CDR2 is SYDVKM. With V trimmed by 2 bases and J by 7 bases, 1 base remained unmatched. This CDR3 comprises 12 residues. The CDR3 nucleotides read TGTGCCAGCAGTTTAACAGGGGGTGAGCAGTACTTC. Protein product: CASSLTGGEQYF.

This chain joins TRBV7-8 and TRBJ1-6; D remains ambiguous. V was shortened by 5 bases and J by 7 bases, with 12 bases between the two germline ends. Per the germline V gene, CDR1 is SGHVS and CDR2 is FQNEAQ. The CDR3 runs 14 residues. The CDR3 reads CASSLADENSPLHF. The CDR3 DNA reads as TGTGCCAGCAGCCTCGCGGATGAAAATTCACCCCTCCACTTT.

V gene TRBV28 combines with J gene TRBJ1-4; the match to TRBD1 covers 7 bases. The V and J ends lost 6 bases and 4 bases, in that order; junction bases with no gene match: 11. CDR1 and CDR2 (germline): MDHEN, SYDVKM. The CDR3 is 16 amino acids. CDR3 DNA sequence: TGTGCCAGCAGCCGTACAGGGGCCCAGGGTAATGAAAAACTGTTTTTT. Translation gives CASSRTGAQGNEKLFF.

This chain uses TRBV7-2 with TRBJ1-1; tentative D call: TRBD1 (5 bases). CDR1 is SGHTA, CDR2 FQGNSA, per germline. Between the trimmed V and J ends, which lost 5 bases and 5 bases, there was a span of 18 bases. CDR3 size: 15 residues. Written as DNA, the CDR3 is TGTGCCAGCAGCAAACGAGAGCGGGGGGGGACTGAAGCTTTCTTT. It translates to CASSKRERGGTEAFF.

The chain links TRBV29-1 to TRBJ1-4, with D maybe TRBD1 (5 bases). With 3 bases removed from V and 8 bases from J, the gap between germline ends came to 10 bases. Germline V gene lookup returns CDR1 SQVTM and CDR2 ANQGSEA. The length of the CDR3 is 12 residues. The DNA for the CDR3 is TGCAGCGTTGATGGGGGGAGGGAAAAACTGTTTTTT. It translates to CSVDGGREKLFF. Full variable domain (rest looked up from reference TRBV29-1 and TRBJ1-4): SAVISQKPSRDICQRGTSLTIQCQVDSQVTMMFWYRQQPGQSLTLIATANQGSEATYESGFVIDKFPISRPNLTFSTLTVSNMSPEDSSIYLCSVDGGREKLFFGSGTQLSVL.

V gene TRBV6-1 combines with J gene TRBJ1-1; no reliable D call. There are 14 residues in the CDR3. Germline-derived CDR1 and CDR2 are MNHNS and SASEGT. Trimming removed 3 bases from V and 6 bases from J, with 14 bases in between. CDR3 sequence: CASSESTVMAEAFF. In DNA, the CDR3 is TGTGCCAGCAGTGAGAGTACAGTAATGGCTGAAGCTTTCTTT.